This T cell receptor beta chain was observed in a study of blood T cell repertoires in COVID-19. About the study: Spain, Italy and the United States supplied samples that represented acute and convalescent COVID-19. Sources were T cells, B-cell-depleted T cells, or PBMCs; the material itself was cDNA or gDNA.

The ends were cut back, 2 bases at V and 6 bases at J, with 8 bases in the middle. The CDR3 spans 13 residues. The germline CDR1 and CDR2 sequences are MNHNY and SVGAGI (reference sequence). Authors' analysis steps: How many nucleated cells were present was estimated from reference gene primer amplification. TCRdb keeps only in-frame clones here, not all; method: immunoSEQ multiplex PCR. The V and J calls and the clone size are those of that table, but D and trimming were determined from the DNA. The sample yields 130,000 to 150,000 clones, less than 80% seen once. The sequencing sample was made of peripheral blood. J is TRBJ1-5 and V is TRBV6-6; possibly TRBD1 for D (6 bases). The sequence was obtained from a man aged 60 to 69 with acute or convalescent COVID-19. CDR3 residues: CASSYRQVQPQHF. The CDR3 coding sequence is TGTGCCAGCAGTTACCGACAGGTTCAGCCCCAGCATTTT.